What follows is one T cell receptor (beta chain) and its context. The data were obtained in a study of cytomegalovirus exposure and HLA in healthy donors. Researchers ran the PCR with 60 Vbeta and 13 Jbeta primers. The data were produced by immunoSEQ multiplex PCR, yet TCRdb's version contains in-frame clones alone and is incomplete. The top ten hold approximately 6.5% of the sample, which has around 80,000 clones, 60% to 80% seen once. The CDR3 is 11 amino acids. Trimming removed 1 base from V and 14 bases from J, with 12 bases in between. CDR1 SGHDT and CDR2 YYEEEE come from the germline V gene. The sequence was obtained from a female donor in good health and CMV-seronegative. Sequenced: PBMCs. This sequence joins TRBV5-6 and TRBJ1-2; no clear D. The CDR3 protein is CASSLRGWKTF. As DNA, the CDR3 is TGTGCCAGCAGCTTGCGGGGTTGGAAAACCTTC.